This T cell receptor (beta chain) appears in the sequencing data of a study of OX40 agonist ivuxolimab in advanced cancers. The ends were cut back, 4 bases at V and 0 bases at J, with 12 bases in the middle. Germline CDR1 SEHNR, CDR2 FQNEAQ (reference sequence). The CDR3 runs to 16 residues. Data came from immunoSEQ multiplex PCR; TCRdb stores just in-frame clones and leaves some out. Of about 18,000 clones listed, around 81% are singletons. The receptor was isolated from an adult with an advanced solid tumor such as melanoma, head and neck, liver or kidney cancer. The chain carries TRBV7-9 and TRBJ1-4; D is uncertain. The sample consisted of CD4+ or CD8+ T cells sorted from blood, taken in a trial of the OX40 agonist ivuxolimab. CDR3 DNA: TGTGCCAGCAGCTCGCCCTTGACGGCAACTAATGAAAAACTGTTTTTT. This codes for CASSSPLTATNEKLFF.